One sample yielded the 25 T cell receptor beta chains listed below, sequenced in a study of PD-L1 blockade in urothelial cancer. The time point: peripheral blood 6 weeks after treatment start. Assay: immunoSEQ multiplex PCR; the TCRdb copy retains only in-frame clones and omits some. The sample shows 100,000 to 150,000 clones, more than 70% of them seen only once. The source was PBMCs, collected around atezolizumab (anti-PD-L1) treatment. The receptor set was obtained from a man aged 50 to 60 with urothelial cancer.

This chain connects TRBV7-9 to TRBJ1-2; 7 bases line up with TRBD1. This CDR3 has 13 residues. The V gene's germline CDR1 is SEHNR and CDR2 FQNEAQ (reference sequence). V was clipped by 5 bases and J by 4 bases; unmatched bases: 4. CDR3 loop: CASSPGGVYGYTF. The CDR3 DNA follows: TGTGCCAGCAGCCCAGGGGGTGTCTATGGCTACACCTTC.

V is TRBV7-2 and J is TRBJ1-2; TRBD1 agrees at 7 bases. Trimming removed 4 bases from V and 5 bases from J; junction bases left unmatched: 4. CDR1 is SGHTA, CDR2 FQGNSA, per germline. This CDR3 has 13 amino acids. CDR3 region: CASSYDRAYGYTF. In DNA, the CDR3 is TGTGCCAGCAGCTACGACAGGGCTTATGGCTACACCTTC.

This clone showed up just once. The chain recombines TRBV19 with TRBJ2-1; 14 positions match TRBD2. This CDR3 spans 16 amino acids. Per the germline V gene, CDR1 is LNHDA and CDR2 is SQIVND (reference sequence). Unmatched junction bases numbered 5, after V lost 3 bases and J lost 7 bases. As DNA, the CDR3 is TGTGCCAGTAGTATTAGGGGACTAGCGGGAGATAATGAGCAGTTCTTC. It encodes CASSIRGLAGDNEQFF.

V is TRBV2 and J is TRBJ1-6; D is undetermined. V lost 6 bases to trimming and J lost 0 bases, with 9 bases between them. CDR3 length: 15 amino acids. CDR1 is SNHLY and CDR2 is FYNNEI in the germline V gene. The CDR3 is CASSSESSYNSPLHF. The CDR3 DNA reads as TGTGCCAGCAGCAGCGAGAGCTCCTATAATTCACCCCTCCACTTT. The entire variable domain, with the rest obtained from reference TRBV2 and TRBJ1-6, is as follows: EPEVTQTPSHQVTQMGQEVILRCVPISNHLYFYWYRQILGQKVEFLVSFYNNEISEKSEIFDDQFSVERPDGSNFTLKIRSTKLEDSAMYFCASSSESSYNSPLHFGNGTRLTVT.

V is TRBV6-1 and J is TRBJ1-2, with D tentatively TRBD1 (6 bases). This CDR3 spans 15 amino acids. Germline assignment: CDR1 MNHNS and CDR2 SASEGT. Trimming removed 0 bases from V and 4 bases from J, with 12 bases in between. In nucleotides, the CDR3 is TGTGCCAGCAGTGAAGCTACGGGACAAATCTATGGCTACACCTTC. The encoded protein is CASSEATGQIYGYTF.

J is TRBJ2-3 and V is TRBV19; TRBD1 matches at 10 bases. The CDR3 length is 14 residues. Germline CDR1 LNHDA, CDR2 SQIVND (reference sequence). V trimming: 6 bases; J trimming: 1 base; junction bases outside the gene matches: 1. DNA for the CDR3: TGTGCCAGTAGAGACAGGGGGCGCACAGATACGCAGTATTTT. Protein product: CASRDRGRTDTQYF.

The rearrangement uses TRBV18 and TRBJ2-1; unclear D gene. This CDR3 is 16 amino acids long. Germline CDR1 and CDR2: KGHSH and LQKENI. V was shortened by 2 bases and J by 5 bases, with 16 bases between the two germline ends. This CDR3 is CASSPIGQRANNEQFF. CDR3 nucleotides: TGTGCCAGCTCACCAATTGGGCAACGAGCCAACAATGAGCAGTTCTTC.

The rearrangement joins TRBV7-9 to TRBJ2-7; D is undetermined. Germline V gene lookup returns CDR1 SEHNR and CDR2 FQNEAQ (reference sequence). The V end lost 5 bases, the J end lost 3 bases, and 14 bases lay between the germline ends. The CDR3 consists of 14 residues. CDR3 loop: CASSISGSYYEQYF. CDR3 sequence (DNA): TGTGCCAGCAGCATATCCGGGTCCTACTACGAGCAGTACTTC.

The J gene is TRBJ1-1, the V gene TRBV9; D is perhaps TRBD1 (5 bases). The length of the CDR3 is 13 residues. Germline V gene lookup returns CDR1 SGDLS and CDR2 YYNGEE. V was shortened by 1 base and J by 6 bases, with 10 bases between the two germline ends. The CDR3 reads CASSVFLGAEAFF. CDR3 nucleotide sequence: TGTGCCAGCAGCGTATTCTTAGGGGCTGAAGCTTTCTTT.

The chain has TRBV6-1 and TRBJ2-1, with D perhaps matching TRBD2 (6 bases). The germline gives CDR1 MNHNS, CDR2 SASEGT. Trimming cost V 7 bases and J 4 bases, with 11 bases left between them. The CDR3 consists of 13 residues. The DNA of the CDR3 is TGTGCCAGCATAGGGAGGACGTACAATGAGCAGTTCTTC. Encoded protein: CASIGRTYNEQFF.

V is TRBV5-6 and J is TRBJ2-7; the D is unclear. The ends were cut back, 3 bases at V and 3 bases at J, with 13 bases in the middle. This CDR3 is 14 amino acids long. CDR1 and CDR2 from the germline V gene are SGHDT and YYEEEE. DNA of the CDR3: TGTGCCAGCAGCTCGTTGCAGGCCGGCTACGAGCAGTACTTC. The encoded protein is CASSSLQAGYEQYF.

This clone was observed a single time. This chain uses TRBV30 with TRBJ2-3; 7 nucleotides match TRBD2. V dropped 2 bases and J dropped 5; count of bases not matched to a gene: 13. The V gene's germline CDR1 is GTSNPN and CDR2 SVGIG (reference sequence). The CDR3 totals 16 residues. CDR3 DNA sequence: TGTGCCTGGAGTTTCCCCCGGGCGGGAGTTTTAGATACGCAGTATTTT. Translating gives CAWSFPRAGVLDTQYF.

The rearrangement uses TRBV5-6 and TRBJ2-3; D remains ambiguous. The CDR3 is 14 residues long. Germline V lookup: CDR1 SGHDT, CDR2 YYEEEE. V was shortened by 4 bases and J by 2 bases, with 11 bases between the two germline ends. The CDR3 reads CASSAVTYTDTQYF. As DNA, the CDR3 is TGTGCCAGCAGCGCCGTGACTTACACAGATACGCAGTATTTT. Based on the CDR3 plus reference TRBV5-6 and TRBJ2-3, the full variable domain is DAGVTQSPTHLIKTRGQQVTLRCSPKSGHDTVSWYQQALGQGPQFIFQYYEEEERQRGNFPDRFSGHQFPNYSSELNVNALLLGDSALYLCASSAVTYTDTQYFGPGTRLTVL.

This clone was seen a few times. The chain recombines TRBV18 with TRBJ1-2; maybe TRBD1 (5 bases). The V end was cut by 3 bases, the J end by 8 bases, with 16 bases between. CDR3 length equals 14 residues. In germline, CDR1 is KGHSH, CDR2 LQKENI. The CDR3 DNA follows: TGTGCCAGCTCACCTAAACAGGCGAAAACGGGCTACACCTTC. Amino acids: CASSPKQAKTGYTF.

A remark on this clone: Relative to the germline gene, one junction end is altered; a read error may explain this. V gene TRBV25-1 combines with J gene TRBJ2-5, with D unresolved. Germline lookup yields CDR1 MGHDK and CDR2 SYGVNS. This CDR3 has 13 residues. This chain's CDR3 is CAGSARGQETQYF. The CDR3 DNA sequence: TGTGCCGGCAGTGCCCGCGGCCAAGAGACCCAGTACTTC.

DNA of the CDR3: TGTGCCACCCTGCAGGGGACAGATACGCAGTATTTT. It codes for CATLQGTDTQYF. The rearrangement links TRBV25-1 to TRBJ2-3; perhaps TRBD1 as D (6 bases). Trimming took off 10 bases at V and 3 bases at J, with 11 bases between the two ends. CDR3 length equals 12 residues. Looked up from germline, CDR1 is MGHDK and CDR2 is SYGVNS.

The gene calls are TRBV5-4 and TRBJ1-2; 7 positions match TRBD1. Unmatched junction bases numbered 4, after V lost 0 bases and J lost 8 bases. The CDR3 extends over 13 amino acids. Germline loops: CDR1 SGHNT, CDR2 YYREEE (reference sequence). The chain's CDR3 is CASSLDRGYGYTF. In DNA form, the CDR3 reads TGTGCCAGCAGCTTGGACAGGGGTTACGGCTACACCTTC.

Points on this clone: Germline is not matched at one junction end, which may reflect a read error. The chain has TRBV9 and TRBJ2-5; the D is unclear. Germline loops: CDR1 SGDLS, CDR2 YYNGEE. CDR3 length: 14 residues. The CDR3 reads CANSPRPSRETQYF. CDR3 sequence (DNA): TGTGCCAACAGCCCACGCCCCTCCAGAGAGACCCAGTACTTC.

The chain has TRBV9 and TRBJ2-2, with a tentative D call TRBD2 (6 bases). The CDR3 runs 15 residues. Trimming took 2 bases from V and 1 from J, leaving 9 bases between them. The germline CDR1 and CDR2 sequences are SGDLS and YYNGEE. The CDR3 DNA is TGTGCCAGCAGCGTGGGCGGGGTGAACACCGGGGAGCTGTTTTTT. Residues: CASSVGGVNTGELFF.

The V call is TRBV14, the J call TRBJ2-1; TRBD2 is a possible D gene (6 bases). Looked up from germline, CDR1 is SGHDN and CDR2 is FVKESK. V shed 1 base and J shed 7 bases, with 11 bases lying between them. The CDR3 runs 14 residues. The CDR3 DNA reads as TGTGCCAGCAGCCAAGTGTGGGGACTTAATGAGCAGTTCTTC. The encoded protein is CASSQVWGLNEQFF.

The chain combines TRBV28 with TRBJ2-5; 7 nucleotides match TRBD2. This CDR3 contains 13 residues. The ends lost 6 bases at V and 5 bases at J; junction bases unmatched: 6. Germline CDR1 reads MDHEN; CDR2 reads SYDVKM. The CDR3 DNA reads TGTGCCAGCAGATGGGGCGGGAGTGAGACCCAGTACTTC. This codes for CASRWGGSETQYF.

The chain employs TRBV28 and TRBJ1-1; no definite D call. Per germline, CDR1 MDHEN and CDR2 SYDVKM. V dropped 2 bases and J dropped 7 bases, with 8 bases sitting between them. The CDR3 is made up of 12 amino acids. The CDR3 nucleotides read TGTGCCAGCAGTTTAGAGCTACTTGAAGCTTTCTTT. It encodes CASSLELLEAFF. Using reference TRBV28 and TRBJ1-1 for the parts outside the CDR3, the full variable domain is DVKVTQSSRYLVKRTGEKVFLECVQDMDHENMFWYRQDPGLGLRLIYFSYDVKMKEKGDIPEGYSVSREKKERFSLILESASTNQTSMYLCASSLELLEAFFGQGTRLTVV.

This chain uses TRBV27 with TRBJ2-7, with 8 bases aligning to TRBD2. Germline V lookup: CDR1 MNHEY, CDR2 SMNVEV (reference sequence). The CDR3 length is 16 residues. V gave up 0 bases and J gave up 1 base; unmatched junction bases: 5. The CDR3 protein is CASSLSSGTISYEQYF. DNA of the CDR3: TGTGCCAGCAGTTTATCTAGCGGGACCATATCCTACGAGCAGTACTTC.

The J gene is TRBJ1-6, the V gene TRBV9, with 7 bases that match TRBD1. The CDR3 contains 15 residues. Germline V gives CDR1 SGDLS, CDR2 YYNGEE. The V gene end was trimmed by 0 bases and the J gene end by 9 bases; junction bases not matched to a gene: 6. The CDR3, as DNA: TGTGCCAGCAGCGTAGAAGGACAGGTTTCTTCACCCCTCCACTTT. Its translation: CASSVEGQVSSPLHF.

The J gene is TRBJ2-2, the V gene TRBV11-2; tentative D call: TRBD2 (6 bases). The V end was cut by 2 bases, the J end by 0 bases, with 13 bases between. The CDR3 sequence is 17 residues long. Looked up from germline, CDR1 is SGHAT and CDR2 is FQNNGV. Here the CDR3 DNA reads TGTGCCAGCAGCTTACGGGCTGGGACTTCGAACACCGGGGAGCTGTTTTTT. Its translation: CASSLRAGTSNTGELFF. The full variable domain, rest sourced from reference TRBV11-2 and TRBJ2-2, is EAGVAQSPRYKIIEKRQSVAFWCNPISGHATLYWYQQILGQGPKLLIQFQNNGVVDDSQLPKDRFSAERLKGVDSTLKIQPAKLEDSAVYLCASSLRAGTSNTGELFFGEGSRLTVL.